The 25 T cell receptor beta chains below were found in one sample sequenced in a study of radiotherapy plus CTLA-4 blockade in lung cancer. The method was immunoSEQ multiplex PCR; TCRdb's version includes in-frame clones alone and lacks a portion of them. The table has roughly 30,000 clones, more than 80% seen once; the top ten hold around 23%. The sequenced sample was peripheral blood, obtained from a patient treated with radiotherapy plus ipilimumab. The receptors stem from a human donor with non-small cell lung cancer that progressed on radiotherapy plus ipilimumab.

CDR3: CASSFQENTEAFF. DNA of the CDR3: TGTGCCAGCAGTTTCCAGGAGAACACTGAAGCTTTCTTT. The J gene is TRBJ1-1, the V gene TRBV2; the D is unclear. The germline V gene encodes CDR1 SNHLY and CDR2 FYNNEI. V dropped 5 bases and J dropped 1 base, with 8 bases sitting between them. This CDR3 region has 13 residues.

This sequence joins TRBV4-2 and TRBJ2-6, with 11 bases fitting TRBD1. The CDR3 spans 19 residues. CDR1 and CDR2 from the germline V gene are LGHNA and YNFKEQ. Trimming at V came to 4 bases and at J to 3 bases, leaving 11 bases not matched to a gene. DNA for the CDR3: TGTGCCAGCAGCCCGCGGACAGGGGGCGCGGGTAGTGGGGCCAACGTCCTGACTTTC. This sequence encodes CASSPRTGGAGSGANVLTF.

CDR3 region: CASSEGPGQGFEKLFF. CDR3 bases: TGTGCCAGCAGCGAGGGGCCGGGACAGGGTTTTGAAAAACTGTTTTTT. The chain couples TRBV9 to TRBJ1-4, with TRBD1 identical over 9 bases. The CDR3 covers 16 residues. V shed 3 bases, J shed 7 bases, and the junction held 10 bases outside the gene matches. Per germline, CDR1 SGDLS and CDR2 YYNGEE.

The chain is built from TRBV6-1 and TRBJ1-5; 7 nucleotides match TRBD1. Per the germline V gene, CDR1 is MNHNS and CDR2 is SASEGT. J was trimmed by 0 bases and V by 4 bases; bases with no gene match: 0. The CDR3 sequence is 14 residues long. This CDR3 reads CASSGQGSNQPQHF. The DNA of the CDR3 is TGTGCCAGCAGTGGACAGGGTAGCAATCAGCCCCAGCATTTT.

This sequence joins TRBV6-1 and TRBJ2-5; a weak D match, TRBD2 (5 bases). V shed 3 bases and J shed 7 bases, with 12 bases lying between them. Germline-derived CDR1 and CDR2 are MNHNS and SASEGT. This CDR3 has 13 residues. Here the CDR3 reads CASSDDYIPTQYF. CDR3 coding DNA: TGTGCCAGCAGTGACGACTACATACCGACCCAGTACTTC.

The rearrangement uses TRBV7-3 and TRBJ2-7; TRBD1 aligns across 11 bases. V was clipped by 4 bases and J by 2 bases; unmatched bases: 1. Germline assignment: CDR1 SGHTA and CDR2 FQGTGA. This CDR3 comprises 14 residues. The CDR3 DNA reads TGTGCCAGCAGCTCGGACAGGGGGCCCTACGAGCAGTACTTC. It translates to CASSSDRGPYEQYF. Full variable domain (remainder filled in from reference TRBV7-3 and TRBJ2-7): GAGVSQTPSNKVTEKGKYVELRCDPISGHTALYWYRQSLGQGPEFLIYFQGTGAADDSGLPNDRFFAVRPEGSVSTLKIQRTERGDSAVYLCASSSDRGPYEQYFGPGTRLTVT.

The gene calls are TRBV6-5 and TRBJ2-2; weak D call: TRBD1 (6 bases). Germline CDR1 and CDR2: MNHEY and SVGAGI. V was cut by 7 bases and J by 3 bases, with 12 bases left in between. The CDR3 contains 14 residues. CDR3 sequence: CASTKDSYTGELFF. In DNA form, the CDR3 reads TGTGCCAGCACCAAGGACAGTTACACCGGGGAGCTGTTTTTT.

This chain uses TRBV10-3 with TRBJ2-2, with 9 bases fitting TRBD2. After removal of 3 bases from V and 5 bases from J, the junction contained 7 bases not matched to a gene. This CDR3 has 16 amino acids. CDR1 is ENHRY, CDR2 SYGVKD, per germline. CDR3 protein: CAISDPAGGRTGELFF. DNA of the CDR3: TGTGCCATCAGTGACCCAGCGGGGGGCAGAACCGGGGAGCTGTTTTTT.

This clone was seen a handful of times. V gene TRBV7-9 combines with J gene TRBJ1-2; maybe TRBD1 (5 bases). Trimming removed 1 base at V and 2 bases at J, with 11 bases between. CDR3 length: 15 residues. Germline V gene sequence: CDR1 SEHNR, CDR2 FQNEAQ (reference sequence). The CDR3 sequence is CASSLGGDSNYGYTF. The CDR3 DNA reads TGTGCCAGCAGCTTAGGGGGCGATTCCAACTATGGCTACACCTTC.

The gene calls are TRBV11-1 and TRBJ2-5, with D possibly being TRBD1 (6 bases). With the DNA end fitting TRBJ2-7 better, the J assignment may be wrong. The CDR3 is 14 amino acids. CDR1 and CDR2 from the germline V gene are SGHAT and FQDESV (reference sequence). CDR3 amino acids: CASSVTGITYEQYF. CDR3 in DNA: TGTGCCAGCAGCGTGACAGGTATTACCTACGAGCAGTACTTC.

CDR3 in DNA: TGTGCCAGCAGCAGAGCTACCACAGGGGAAGGCAATCAGCCCCAGCATTTT. Encoded protein: CASSRATTGEGNQPQHF. The chain joins TRBV5-8 to TRBJ1-5; 7 bases agree with TRBD1. Germline trimming cut 4 bases from V and 2 bases from J; bases unmatched to any gene: 12. The CDR3 sequence is 17 residues long. Germline CDR1 and CDR2: SGHTS and YDEGEE.

This clone has only one observation. The chain is built from TRBV19 and TRBJ2-7; weak D call: TRBD2 (6 bases). V lost 6 bases, J lost 6 bases, and 15 bases lay in between. The length of the CDR3 is 13 residues. The germline V gene encodes CDR1 LNHDA and CDR2 SQIVND (reference sequence). CDR3 nucleotides: TGTGCCAGTAGCCCCACGGGGGAAGGCGAGCAGTACTTC. This translates into CASSPTGEGEQYF.

This clone was picked up one time. The chain carries TRBV7-9 and TRBJ1-2; 8 nucleotides agree with TRBD1. This CDR3 region has 18 residues. With 5 bases clipped from V and 6 bases from J, the junction kept 20 bases outside the gene matches. The V gene's germline CDR1 is SEHNR and CDR2 FQNEAQ (reference sequence). CDR3 residues: CASSPLINAETGDNGYTF. The CDR3, as DNA: TGTGCCAGCAGCCCACTTATAAATGCCGAGACAGGGGACAATGGCTACACCTTC.

This chain connects TRBV29-1 to TRBJ1-3; TRBD1 aligns across 8 bases. Looked up from germline, CDR1 is SQVTM and CDR2 is ANQGSEA. Trimming at V came to 7 bases and at J to 0 bases, leaving 8 bases not matched to a gene. There are 15 residues in the CDR3. The CDR3: CSASRQGSSGNTIYF. CDR3 nucleotides: TGCAGCGCCTCCCGACAGGGGAGCTCTGGAAACACCATATATTTT.

This clone was seen a handful of times. The gene calls are TRBV7-3 and TRBJ2-3, with TRBD2 identical over 11 bases. V shed 4 bases and J 5 bases; nucleotides not matched to a gene: 11. The V gene's germline CDR1 is SGHTA and CDR2 FQGTGA. The CDR3 length is 17 residues. The CDR3, as DNA: TGTGCCAGCAGCTCCCCCCTCCTAGCGGGGGGAGGAGATACGCAGTATTTT. Protein sequence: CASSSPLLAGGGDTQYF.

CDR3 residues: CASSPTGTFNTGELFF. The CDR3 region has the DNA TGTGCCAGCAGCCCGACGGGGACATTCAACACCGGGGAGCTGTTTTTT. The genes are TRBV7-3 and TRBJ2-2; tentative D call: TRBD1 (6 bases). CDR1 is SGHTA and CDR2 is FQGTGA in the germline V gene. The CDR3 length is 16 residues. Trimming removed 5 bases at V and 2 bases at J, with 15 bases between.

This chain connects TRBV7-2 to TRBJ1-1; perhaps TRBD1 as D (5 bases). The CDR3 spans 14 residues. Germline V CDR1 and CDR2: SGHTA, FQGNSA. V was clipped by 6 bases and J by 2 bases, with 13 bases between them. In nucleotides, the CDR3 is TGTGCCAGCAGTGCGGGGCACATTAACACTGAAGCTTTCTTT. Protein: CASSAGHINTEAFF.

The chain combines TRBV10-3 with TRBJ2-1; 10 nucleotides agree with TRBD2. The germline gives CDR1 ENHRY, CDR2 SYGVKD. CDR3 length: 14 amino acids. Trimming cost V 6 bases and J 3 bases; bases outside gene matches: 2. The CDR3 bases are TGTGCCATCAGCGGACTAGCGGACTACAATGAGCAGTTCTTC. It yields the protein CAISGLADYNEQFF.

V is TRBV5-6 and J is TRBJ1-4; TRBD1 aligns across 10 bases. The trim removed 4 bases at V and 0 bases at J, leaving 3 bases unmatched. The CDR3 contains 16 residues. The germline gives CDR1 SGHDT, CDR2 YYEEEE. This CDR3 reads CASSGGQGATNEKLFF. The CDR3 DNA follows: TGTGCCAGCAGCGGCGGACAGGGGGCAACTAATGAAAAACTGTTTTTT.

CDR3 bases: TGTGCCAGTAGTCCCGGGGGGCCTGGAAACACCATATATTTT. Its protein is CASSPGGPGNTIYF. The chain couples TRBV19 to TRBJ1-3, with D possibly matching TRBD1 (6 bases). Germline V lookup: CDR1 LNHDA, CDR2 SQIVND (reference sequence). The V end lost 5 bases, the J end lost 2 bases, and 10 bases lay between the germline ends. The CDR3 runs 14 residues.

The CDR3 spells CASSFEPGLAGGGTDTQYF. CDR3 nucleotide sequence: TGTGCCAGCAGCTTCGAACCGGGACTAGCGGGGGGGGGCACAGATACGCAGTATTTT. This chain connects TRBV5-6 to TRBJ2-3, with TRBD2 matching over 16 bases. The CDR3 runs to 19 residues. Trimming removed 2 bases from V and 1 base from J; junction bases left unmatched: 7. Germline V lookup: CDR1 SGHDT, CDR2 YYEEEE.

This clone came up once. This chain links TRBV2 with TRBJ1-2; D remains ambiguous. V was clipped by 5 bases and J by 7 bases, with 17 bases between them. This CDR3 comprises 14 residues. CDR1 and CDR2 (germline): SNHLY, FYNNEI. DNA for the CDR3: TGTGCCAGCAGTAAAGAGACGCTGGGAGGTGGCTACACCTTC. Residues: CASSKETLGGGYTF.

As to this clone: At one end, the junction sequence differs from germline, possibly due to a read error. As DNA, the CDR3 is TGTGCCAGCGGTGAAGGTAGCGGGGGGGCTTTCAATGAGCAGTTCTTC. Translating it yields CASGEGSGGAFNEQFF. The rearrangement joins TRBV2 to TRBJ2-1, with 11 bases identical to TRBD2. This CDR3 has 16 residues. Germline V gene lookup returns CDR1 SNHLY and CDR2 FYNNEI. The variable domain in full, with the rest retrieved from reference TRBV2 and TRBJ2-1, is EPEVTQTPSHQVTQMGQEVILRCVPISNHLYFYWYRQILGQKVEFLVSFYNNEISEKSEIFDDQFSVERPDGSNFTLKIRSTKLEDSAMYFCASGEGSGGAFNEQFFGPGTRLTVL.

This clone appeared once. This chain links TRBV5-1 with TRBJ2-3, with D possibly TRBD1 on 6 matching bases. Trimming left V 0 bases short and J 4 bases short, with 12 bases between. Germline loops: CDR1 SGHRS, CDR2 YFSETQ. The CDR3 runs to 15 residues. CDR3 sequence reads: CASSLDGQPPDTQYF. The DNA for the CDR3 is TGCGCCAGCAGCTTGGACGGACAGCCCCCAGATACGCAGTATTTT.

The J gene is TRBJ2-5, the V gene TRBV5-1, with 8 positions matching TRBD2. Looked up from germline, CDR1 is SGHRS and CDR2 is YFSETQ. With 4 bases clipped from V and 0 bases from J, the junction kept 14 bases outside the gene matches. The CDR3 sequence is 18 residues long. The CDR3 here is CASSRTPIRGGYQETQYF. The CDR3 bases are TGCGCCAGCAGCCGGACTCCCATCCGGGGGGGTTACCAAGAGACCCAGTACTTC.